These 25 T cell receptor beta chains were all obtained from the same sample, sequenced in a study of blood T cell repertoires in COVID-19. Profiling relied on immunoSEQ multiplex PCR, and the TCRdb table lists in-frame clones only, not all of them. The repertoire holds 350,000 to 400,000 clones, with around nine tenths as singletons. The sample was PBMCs or T cells enriched from blood (not recorded which). These receptor sequences come from a woman younger than 45 with acute COVID-19.

The V call is TRBV3-1 (or the pseudogene TRBV3-2), the J call TRBJ2-7; D gene ambiguous. The CDR3 runs to 17 residues. CDR1 is LGHDT and CDR2 is YNNKEL in the germline V gene (reference sequence). V lost 1 base, J lost 3 bases, and 19 bases lay in between. CDR3 DNA: TGTGCCAGCAGCCAAGGCGTAGATGAGACTGCCGGCTACGAGCAGTACTTC. Protein sequence: CASSQGVDETAGYEQYF.

This chain joins TRBV5-8 and TRBJ1-4; 7 nucleotides align to TRBD1. The germline gives CDR1 SGHTS, CDR2 YDEGEE. This CDR3 contains 16 residues. Trimming took 4 bases from V and 8 from J; bases not matched to a gene: 14. For the CDR3, the DNA is TGTGCCAGCAGCAAGGGACAGCGCCTAGGTTCAGAAAAACTGTTTTTT. It encodes CASSKGQRLGSEKLFF.

The rearrangement links TRBV18 to TRBJ2-7, with 7 bases that match TRBD1. Losses at the gene ends were 5 bases for V and 3 bases for J; bases not matched to a gene: 4. The germline gives CDR1 KGHSH, CDR2 LQKENI. This CDR3 region has 13 residues. CDR3 bases: TGTGCCAGCTCAAGGGACAGACTCTACGAGCAGTACTTC. It yields the protein CASSRDRLYEQYF.

The rearrangement joins TRBV29-1 to TRBJ1-1, with 8 nucleotides matching TRBD1. Germline V lookup: CDR1 SQVTM, CDR2 ANQGSEA. Unmatched junction bases numbered 7, after V lost 4 bases and J lost 0 bases. The length of the CDR3 is 15 residues. The CDR3 reads CSVVGTGHMNTEAFF. The CDR3 region has the DNA TGCAGCGTTGTCGGGACAGGACATATGAACACTGAAGCTTTCTTT.

The chain combines TRBV29-1 with TRBJ2-2; D is perhaps TRBD1 (5 bases). V was cut by 7 bases and J by 5 bases, with 17 bases left in between. CDR3 length: 14 residues. Germline CDR1 reads SQVTM; CDR2 reads ANQGSEA. The CDR3 DNA is TGCAGCGCCTATGGGGCAGGGCTGACCGGGGAGCTGTTTTTT. Encoded protein: CSAYGAGLTGELFF.

This clone was seen a single time. This chain joins TRBV19 and TRBJ2-3, with TRBD2 identical over 8 bases. CDR1 is LNHDA, CDR2 SQIVND, per germline (reference sequence). CDR3 length equals 16 residues. V gave up 5 bases and J gave up 1 base; unmatched junction bases: 8. The CDR3 DNA follows: TGTGCCAGTAGTTCCCCGGCAGCGGGAGGCACAGATACGCAGTATTTT. Encoded protein: CASSSPAAGGTDTQYF.

The chain couples TRBV27 to TRBJ1-2; D unresolved. CDR1 is MNHEY, CDR2 SMNVEV, per germline (reference sequence). This CDR3 spans 13 amino acids. Trimming stripped 7 bases from V and 4 bases from J, with 13 bases between. Written as DNA, the CDR3 is TGTGCCAGCACAGAAAAGGCGGGCTATGGCTACACCTTC. Translation: CASTEKAGYGYTF.

The V gene is TRBV11-1, the J gene TRBJ2-7; D gene ambiguous. The CDR3 is made up of 15 amino acids. With 1 base removed from V and 4 bases from J, the gap between germline ends came to 14 bases. CDR1 and CDR2 (germline): SGHAT, FQDESV (reference sequence). The CDR3, as DNA: TGTGCCAGCAGCTTAGACCGGGTATTTTCGTACGAGCAGTACTTC. This sequence encodes CASSLDRVFSYEQYF.

The V and J genes are TRBV6-6 and TRBJ2-7; D possibly corresponds to TRBD1 (6 bases). The CDR3 consists of 15 residues. V lost 0 bases and J lost 6, with 15 bases in between. Germline V lookup: CDR1 MNHNY, CDR2 SVGAGI (reference sequence). The CDR3 DNA reads as TGTGCCAGCAGTTACTCCCCGGGACAAAGTTTCGAGCAGTACTTC. Its protein is CASSYSPGQSFEQYF.

J is TRBJ2-1 and V is TRBV24-1, with 13 bases that match TRBD2. Germline assignment: CDR1 KGHDR and CDR2 SFDVKD. This CDR3 spans 17 amino acids. Trimming cost V 0 bases and J 6 bases; bases outside gene matches: 4. The CDR3: CATSDLGTSGGANEQFF. The CDR3 region has the DNA TGTGCCACCAGTGATTTGGGTACTAGCGGGGGGGCCAATGAGCAGTTCTTC.

The rearrangement links TRBV11-2 to TRBJ2-7; D gene unclear. The ends were cut back, 5 bases at V and 4 bases at J, with 9 bases in the middle. Germline-derived CDR1 and CDR2 are SGHAT and FQNNGV. CDR3 length equals 12 residues. This CDR3 reads CASSASWYEQYF. In DNA, the CDR3 is TGTGCCAGCAGCGCAAGCTGGTACGAGCAGTACTTC. The whole variable domain, filled in from reference TRBV11-2 and TRBJ2-7, reads EAGVAQSPRYKIIEKRQSVAFWCNPISGHATLYWYQQILGQGPKLLIQFQNNGVVDDSQLPKDRFSAERLKGVDSTLKIQPAKLEDSAVYLCASSASWYEQYFGPGTRLTVT.

CDR3 region: CASSLTGTSGYEQYF. CDR3 bases: TGCGCCAGCAGCCTCACCGGGACTAGCGGCTACGAGCAGTACTTC. V usage is TRBV4-1 and J usage is TRBJ2-7; 11 nucleotides line up with TRBD2. V shed 4 bases, J shed 3 bases, and the junction held 5 bases outside the gene matches. The length of the CDR3 is 15 residues. Germline values: CDR1 MGHRA, CDR2 YSYEKL.

The V gene is TRBV4-3, the J gene TRBJ1-6, with D tentatively TRBD1 (5 bases). The CDR3 consists of 15 residues. V lost 1 base, J lost 10 bases, and 14 bases lay in between. Germline lookup yields CDR1 LGHNA and CDR2 YSLEER. The CDR3 nucleotides are TGCGCCAGCAGCCAAGTCCTTCTGTCAGGGTCACCCCTCCACTTT. Encoded protein: CASSQVLLSGSPLHF.

The J gene is TRBJ1-1, the V gene TRBV7-9; unclear D gene. The CDR3 covers 14 residues. Germline CDR1 SEHNR, CDR2 FQNEAQ (reference sequence). Trimming removed 1 base at V and 0 bases at J, with 6 bases between. The CDR3 reads CASSLGPVNTEAFF. The CDR3 region has the DNA TGTGCCAGCAGCTTAGGTCCGGTGAACACTGAAGCTTTCTTT.

The chain links TRBV11-2 to TRBJ2-1, with 9 bases lining up with TRBD2. The CDR3 is 15 amino acids. Germline trimming cut 6 bases from V and 1 base from J; bases unmatched to any gene: 4. Germline values: CDR1 SGHAT, CDR2 FQNNGV. The CDR3 DNA reads TGTGCCAGCAGATCCGGACTAGCGTCCTACAATGAGCAGTTCTTC. Translating gives CASRSGLASYNEQFF.

The rearrangement uses TRBV3-1 (or the pseudogene TRBV3-2) and TRBJ2-2, with D maybe TRBD1 (5 bases). Germline-derived CDR1 and CDR2 are LGHDT and YNNKEL (reference sequence). V lost 6 bases and J lost 0, with 14 bases in between. The CDR3 is 16 amino acids. The CDR3 coding sequence is TGTGCCAGCAGTTCCGTGGGGCGCACGAACACCGGGGAGCTGTTTTTT. Translation: CASSSVGRTNTGELFF.

The count of this clone is one. V and J are TRBV12-2 and TRBJ1-2; TRBD1, the table's D call, lacks a check against the DNA. TRBV12-2 is annotated as a pseudogene. The CDR3 runs to 16 residues. This CDR3 is CASRLNFGGEGDGYTF. The CDR3 DNA is TGTGCAAGTCGCTTAAATTTTGGGGGCGAAGGGGATGGCTACACCTTC.

This clone has only one observation. The genes are TRBV19 and TRBJ2-7; TRBD2 matches at 12 bases. V was clipped by 5 bases and J by 4 bases; unmatched bases: 6. The germline gives CDR1 LNHDA, CDR2 SQIVND (reference sequence). The CDR3 has 15 amino acids. This chain's CDR3 is CASSVGLAGIYEQYF. The CDR3 DNA reads as TGTGCCAGTAGTGTAGGACTAGCGGGGATTTACGAGCAGTACTTC.

The gene calls are TRBV12-3 or TRBV12-4 and TRBJ1-2; 7 bases agree with TRBD1. Trimming at V came to 7 bases and at J to 8 bases, leaving 10 bases not matched to a gene. The CDR3 covers 13 residues. This CDR3 reads CASNGGTERGYTF. The CDR3 DNA is TGTGCCAGCAACGGCGGGACAGAGCGCGGCTACACCTTC.

The V call is TRBV28, the J call TRBJ1-6; perhaps TRBD1 as D (5 bases). The CDR3 sequence is 15 residues long. V lost 5 bases, J lost 7 bases, and 15 bases lay in between. Germline loops: CDR1 MDHEN, CDR2 SYDVKM. The CDR3: CASSAHHRSNSPLHF. The CDR3 coding sequence is TGTGCCAGCAGTGCCCACCACAGGAGCAATTCACCCCTCCACTTT.

The CDR3: CASSTGLAKNIQYF. CDR3 in DNA: TGTGCCAGTAGTACGGGACTAGCCAAAAACATTCAGTACTTC. The chain has TRBV19 and TRBJ2-4; tentative D call: TRBD2 (6 bases). V gave up 4 bases and J gave up 0 bases, with 7 bases separating them. Germline-derived CDR1 and CDR2 are LNHDA and SQIVND (reference sequence). This CDR3 is built from 14 residues. The full variable domain, its missing parts supplied by reference TRBV19 and TRBJ2-4, is DGGITQSPKYLFRKEGQNVTLSCEQNLNHDAMYWYRQDPGQGLRLIYYSQIVNDFQKGDIAEGYSVSREKKESFPLTVTSAQKNPTAFYLCASSTGLAKNIQYFGAGTRLSVL.

The rearrangement joins TRBV11-2 to TRBJ1-1; D call uncertain. The CDR3 covers 14 residues. CDR1 is SGHAT, CDR2 FQNNGV, per germline. V lost 1 base and J 4 bases, leaving 10 bases between the germline ends. The CDR3 nucleotides are TGTGCCAGCAGCTTAGCTTTTATCGGCACTGAAGCTTTCTTT. Its translation: CASSLAFIGTEAFF.

The chain links TRBV21-1 to TRBJ1-2; the table calls TRBD1, which could not be checked here. TRBV21-1 is an annotated pseudogene. The CDR3 runs 14 residues. CDR3 sequence (DNA): TGTGCCAGCAAGGAGACAGGGGGTAATTGGGGCTACACCTTC. It codes for CASKETGGNWGYTF.

This chain links TRBV11-2 with TRBJ2-7; 9 nucleotides align to TRBD1. Germline V lookup: CDR1 SGHAT, CDR2 FQNNGV. With V trimmed by 4 bases and J by 3 bases, 4 bases remained unmatched. The CDR3 loop spans 14 amino acids. CDR3 in amino acids: CASSSGDRVYEQYF. DNA for the CDR3: TGTGCCAGCAGCTCCGGGGACAGGGTCTACGAGCAGTACTTC.

V usage is TRBV24-1 and J usage is TRBJ1-2; 10 bases match TRBD1. This CDR3 region has 15 residues. Unmatched junction bases numbered 9, after V lost 3 bases and J lost 9 bases. Germline CDR1 reads KGHDR; CDR2 reads SFDVKD. The CDR3 nucleotides read TGTGCCACCAGTGATCCCGGGACAGGGGTAATGAGCTACACCTTC. It translates to CATSDPGTGVMSYTF.